The entry below gives a single T cell receptor (beta chain) sequence along with its context. Its antigen is not identified. The data derive from a study of beta chain features in type 1 diabetes. Regarding the study as a whole: Healthy donors had naive, central memory and Treg TCRB repertoires that appeared less similar than those seen among patients.

Every bit of the isolated RNA underwent reverse transcription, so sequencing read expressed TCRB transcripts. Libraries were prepared by immunoSEQ multiplex PCR; TCRdb keeps only in-frame clonotypes and omits some of them. This table holds 350,000 to 450,000 clones, about 15% found once. This CDR3 is 13 amino acids long. V lost 4 bases to trimming and J lost 2 bases, with 10 bases between them. The germline V gene encodes CDR1 SQVTM and CDR2 ANQGSEA. Sample: naive CD4+ T cells from blood. The chain recombines TRBV29-1 with TRBJ2-3, with no clear D. This sequence originates from a woman between 18 and 30 years old in good health. CDR3 in DNA: TGCAGCGTTGCACACCGTAACACAGATACGCAGTATTTT. This gives the protein CSVAHRNTDTQYF.